The clone carrying this TCR beta chain was observed a single time. Antigen specificity is unknown. The data are from a study of cytomegalovirus exposure and HLA in healthy donors. Study conclusions and caveats: Published work reported that the classifier diagnosed cytomegalovirus status with high specificity and sensitivity. Reportedly, TCR beta sequences accurately predicted HLA-A and HLA-B alleles in most subjects. Other equally common chains were less clonally expanded than HLA-associated TCR beta chains, a later analysis showed.

Donors likely had unrecorded immune exposures despite being nominally healthy when sampled. Germline CDR1 reads SGDLS; CDR2 reads YYNGEE. The CDR3 is 14 residues long. The germline V and J ends were trimmed by 6 bases and 3 bases, with 14 bases remaining between them. PCR used 60 Vbeta primers and 13 Jbeta primers. Some clones are missing from TCRdb's copy, which holds only in-frame ones; the method was immunoSEQ multiplex PCR. This table holds approximately 150,000 clones, 80% found once. Sequencing was carried out using PBMCs. This TCR was recovered from a man aged 35 to 55 in good health and CMV-seronegative. This chain joins TRBV9 and TRBJ2-3; perhaps TRBD2 as D (5 bases). This CDR3 reads CASTRDYMTDTQYF. CDR3 in DNA: TGTGCCAGCACACGGGATTACATGACAGATACGCAGTATTTT.